Below, 23 T cell receptor beta chains from the same sample are listed, as sequenced in a study of blood T cells in healthy people across ages. Next came a second PCR, run for roughly 6 to 11 cycles, which used a sample-barcoded 5' primer along with a J-beta primer mix. TCRdb analysed the 5' RACE reads with MiXCR anew, one entry per CDR3 protein. The sample includes some 900,000 distinct CDR3 sequences, more than 25% of them seen just once. Sample: blood. All receptors derive from a woman of 80 years or more in good health.

In this sample, this clonotype turned up a few times. The rearrangement uses TRBV10-2 and TRBJ2-6; D is ambiguous. Germline V lookup: CDR1 WSHSY, CDR2 SAAADI. The V gene lost 9 bases and the J gene lost 2 bases, with 11 bases spanning the gap. The CDR3 length is 14 residues. The CDR3 reads CASREAAGANVLTF. The CDR3 bases are TGCGCCAGTCGTGAAGCTGCTGGGGCCAACGTCCTGACTTTC.

The rearrangement links TRBV30 to TRBJ1-1; 10 nucleotides align to TRBD1. CDR1 and CDR2 (germline): GTSNPN, SVGIG (reference sequence). With 6 bases clipped from V and 4 bases from J, the junction kept 5 bases outside the gene matches. CDR3 length equals 13 residues. CDR3 in amino acids: CACRQGAGTEAFF. For the CDR3, the DNA is TGTGCCTGCCGACAGGGGGCGGGCACTGAAGCTTTCTTT.

About this clonotype: Being one base from a much bigger clone, this may be a read error. DNA for the CDR3: TGTGCCAGCGGTTTAGCTAGCGGGCCCCAACAAGAGACCCAGTACTTC. It yields the protein CASGLASGPQQETQYF. This rearrangement joins TRBV28 to TRBJ2-5, with 8 bases aligning to TRBD2. Germline CDR1 MDHEN, CDR2 SYDVKM. The CDR3 consists of 16 residues.

CDR3 amino acids: CASTGGTTNTGELFF. In DNA, the CDR3 is TGCGCCAGCACGGGGGGGACAACGAACACCGGGGAGCTGTTTTTT. The chain has TRBV10-2 and TRBJ2-2, with TRBD2 matching over 8 bases. This CDR3 has 15 amino acids. The trim removed 7 bases at V and 0 bases at J, leaving 4 bases unmatched. The germline V gene encodes CDR1 WSHSY and CDR2 SAAADI.

This clonotype was detected ten times or more. The gene calls are TRBV6-2 or TRBV6-3 and TRBJ2-4; 7 nucleotides match TRBD1. Trimming took 4 bases from V and 1 from J; bases not matched to a gene: 4. The germline CDR1 and CDR2 sequences are MNHEY and SVGEGT. This CDR3 has 15 residues. For the CDR3, the DNA is TGTGCCAGCAGTTCTCTGACAGGGGCCAAAAACATTCAGTACTTC. This encodes CASSSLTGAKNIQYF.

The chain carries TRBV10-3 and TRBJ1-1; D is undetermined. This CDR3 comprises 13 residues. Looked up from germline, CDR1 is ENHRY and CDR2 is SYGVKD. V was clipped by 6 bases and J by 3 bases, with 11 bases between them. In DNA, the CDR3 is TGTGCCATCAGACGGGGATTTGACACTGAAGCTTTCTTT. Protein product: CAIRRGFDTEAFF.

This clonotype has ten or more counts. The chain employs TRBV12-3 or TRBV12-4 and TRBJ2-7, with D unresolved. The CDR3 sequence is 16 residues long. Deletions cut 3 bases from V and 4 bases from J, with 19 bases between. CDR3 amino acids: CASSFRLPPQNYEQYF. CDR3 nucleotides: TGTGCCAGCAGTTTTCGCCTCCCGCCTCAGAATTACGAGCAGTACTTC.

This clonotype came up many times. CDR3 residues: CATSLRSGTGGYNEQFF. In nucleotides, the CDR3 is TGTGCCACCAGCTTACGCTCCGGGACAGGGGGGTACAATGAGCAGTTCTTC. The chain recombines TRBV15 with TRBJ2-1; 11 bases are shared with TRBD1. Germline-derived CDR1 and CDR2 are LNHNV and YYDKDF (reference sequence). J was trimmed by 4 bases and V by 5 bases; bases with no gene match: 10. This CDR3 spans 17 amino acids. The entire variable domain, with the rest obtained from reference TRBV15 and TRBJ2-1, is as follows: DAMVIQNPRYQVTQFGKPVTLSCSQTLNHNVMYWYQQKSSQAPKLLFHYYDKDFNNEADTPDNFQSRRPNTSFCFLDIRSPGLGDTAMYLCATSLRSGTGGYNEQFFGPGTRLTVL.

V and J are TRBV6-5 and TRBJ1-1; D unresolved. This CDR3 is built from 13 residues. The V gene's germline CDR1 is MNHEY and CDR2 SVGAGI. V gave up 4 bases and J gave up 2 bases, with 8 bases separating them. The CDR3 region has the DNA TGTGCCAGCAGTTTTCACTTAAACACTGAAGCTTTCTTT. Protein product: CASSFHLNTEAFF.

Note on this clonotype: A much larger clonotype is one base distant, so this may be a read error. V is TRBV7-9 and J is TRBJ2-1; 8 nucleotides line up with TRBD2. CDR3 length: 14 amino acids. Germline lookup yields CDR1 SEHNR and CDR2 FQNEAQ (reference sequence). J was trimmed by 13 bases and V by 4 bases; bases with no gene match: 12. CDR3 in amino acids: CASSSIAGRETQFF. For the CDR3, the DNA is TGTGCCAGCAGCTCAATAGCGGGGCGGGAGACCCAGTTCTTC.

In its sample, this clonotype was seen many times. J is TRBJ2-3 and V is TRBV9; 9 bases align to TRBD2. Per the germline V gene, CDR1 is SGDLS and CDR2 is YYNGEE. Trimming removed 0 bases from V and 3 bases from J; junction bases left unmatched: 5. The CDR3 is 16 residues long. This CDR3 reads CASSVVAGDGTDTQYF. CDR3 DNA sequence: TGTGCCAGCAGCGTAGTAGCGGGGGATGGGACAGATACGCAGTATTTT.

This clonotype was seen at least ten times. The rearrangement links TRBV5-6 to TRBJ1-2; D ambiguous. The CDR3 runs to 13 residues. Trimming took 3 bases from V and 8 from J, leaving 14 bases between them. Germline V gene lookup returns CDR1 SGHDT and CDR2 YYEEEE. The CDR3 region has the DNA TGTGCCAGCAGCTCAACCACCACCTCCGGCTACACCTTC. Translating gives CASSSTTTSGYTF.

This chain connects TRBV7-3 to TRBJ2-5; D might be TRBD2 (6 bases). Germline lookup yields CDR1 SGHTA and CDR2 FQGTGA. Trimming shortened V by 0 bases and J by 1 base, and 9 bases separated the two germline ends. CDR3 length equals 15 residues. CDR3: CASSLTGGVQETQYF. CDR3 sequence (DNA): TGTGCCAGCAGCTTAACCGGGGGAGTCCAAGAGACCCAGTACTTC. Supplemented by reference TRBV7-3 and TRBJ2-5, the full variable domain reads GAGVSQTPSNKVTEKGKYVELRCDPISGHTALYWYRQSLGQGPEFLIYFQGTGAADDSGLPNDRFFAVRPEGSVSTLKIQRTERGDSAVYLCASSLTGGVQETQYFGPGTRLLVL.

Ten or more counts support this clonotype. The CDR3 sequence is CATSRGQGLQETQYF. The CDR3 DNA reads TGTGCCACCAGCAGGGGACAGGGACTTCAAGAGACCCAGTACTTC. V and J are TRBV15 and TRBJ2-5; 9 bases line up with TRBD1. J gave up 2 bases and V 3 bases, and 4 bases lay outside the gene matches. In germline, CDR1 is LNHNV, CDR2 YYDKDF (reference sequence). This CDR3 has 15 amino acids.

This clonotype was counted a few times. CDR3 loop: CASSLRTGALNEQFF. The CDR3 DNA reads as TGCGCCAGCAGCTTACGAACGGGAGCCCTGAATGAGCAGTTCTTC. The chain uses TRBV5-1 and TRBJ2-1, with a weak D call TRBD2 (6 bases). The ends were cut back, 2 bases at V and 7 bases at J, with 16 bases in the middle. The germline CDR1 and CDR2 sequences are SGHRS and YFSETQ. The CDR3 is made up of 15 amino acids.

In this sample, this clonotype turned up many times. J is TRBJ2-7 and V is TRBV6-6; D is undetermined. CDR1 and CDR2 from the germline V gene are MNHNY and SVGAGI (reference sequence). V dropped 4 bases and J dropped 2 bases, with 12 bases sitting between them. The CDR3 runs 14 residues. In nucleotides, the CDR3 is TGTGCCAGCAGTTCCGCATATCTGGCCTACGAGCAGTACTTC. This sequence encodes CASSSAYLAYEQYF.

The chain is built from TRBV5-1 and TRBJ1-1, with 11 bases lining up with TRBD1. The CDR3 sequence is 17 residues long. Germline CDR1 and CDR2: SGHRS and YFSETQ. J was trimmed by 0 bases and V by 1 base; bases with no gene match: 5. As DNA, the CDR3 is TGCGCCAGCAGCTTGTCGGACAGGGGGCTTGTGAACACTGAAGCTTTCTTT. Translated, it gives CASSLSDRGLVNTEAFF.

This clonotype was recorded a few times. V gene TRBV24-1 combines with J gene TRBJ2-3, with 13 positions matching TRBD2. Germline assignment: CDR1 KGHDR and CDR2 SFDVKD. There are 16 residues in the CDR3. V was pared by 7 bases and J by 4 bases, with 7 bases of the junction left unmatched. DNA for the CDR3: TGTGCCACCAGCGATACTAGCGGGGGGGCCGCAGATACGCAGTATTTT. It is translated as CATSDTSGGAADTQYF.

This clonotype was seen a few times. One base away lies a much larger clone, so this may be a sequencing read error. The rearrangement uses TRBV5-5 and TRBJ2-5, with a possible D match to TRBD1 (6 bases). This CDR3 contains 15 residues. Per germline, CDR1 SGHKS and CDR2 YYEKEE (reference sequence). The V gene lost 8 bases and the J gene lost 11 bases, with 28 bases spanning the gap. The CDR3 region has the DNA TGTGCCAGTAGATACAGGGACCACCACGGGAATGAGCAGTACTTC. This encodes CASRYRDHHGNEQYF.

This clonotype was observed many times. This chain connects TRBV10-3 to TRBJ2-7, with D hard to call. Germline CDR1 and CDR2: ENHRY and SYGVKD. The CDR3 extends over 16 amino acids. Trimming left V 3 bases short and J 0 bases short, with 15 bases between. CDR3 residues: CAISEVKGSPSYEQYF. In DNA form, the CDR3 reads TGTGCCATCAGTGAAGTAAAGGGCTCCCCCTCCTACGAGCAGTACTTC.

This clonotype was detected many times. The chain is built from TRBV20-1 and TRBJ2-7, with D possibly being TRBD2 (6 bases). This CDR3 has 15 residues. Trimming pared 0 bases from V and 4 bases from J, leaving 16 bases between. Germline V gives CDR1 DFQATT, CDR2 SNEGSKA (reference sequence). CDR3 bases: TGCAGTGCTAGAGATATACTAGCCGCTTTGTACGAGCAGTACTTC. Translated, it gives CSARDILAALYEQYF.

This clonotype was seen many times. V is TRBV5-6 and J is TRBJ2-7; the D gene could be TRBD1 or TRBD2 (5 bases each). Trimming took 4 bases from V and 0 from J, leaving 17 bases between them. The CDR3 contains 16 residues. Germline CDR1 SGHDT, CDR2 YYEEEE. The CDR3 loop reads CASSGTAGWSSYEQYF. The CDR3 coding sequence is TGTGCCAGCAGCGGGACGGCAGGGTGGAGCTCCTACGAGCAGTACTTC. Full variable domain (rest looked up from reference TRBV5-6 and TRBJ2-7): DAGVTQSPTHLIKTRGQQVTLRCSPKSGHDTVSWYQQALGQGPQFIFQYYEEEERQRGNFPDRFSGHQFPNYSSELNVNALLLGDSALYLCASSGTAGWSSYEQYFGPGTRLTVT.

The chain couples TRBV20-1 to TRBJ2-3; 11 bases align to TRBD1. J lost 4 bases, V lost 3 bases, and 3 bases had no gene match. CDR1 is DFQATT and CDR2 is SNEGSKA in the germline V gene (reference sequence). This CDR3 is built from 14 residues. CDR3 loop: CSARPGQGADTQYF. CDR3 DNA: TGCAGTGCTAGGCCGGGACAGGGGGCAGATACGCAGTATTTT.